Reported below is one TCR beta chain. This entry belongs to a study of shared clonotypes between healthy human individuals. Sequencing used immunoSEQ multiplex PCR; TCRdb keeps in-frame clones, though not all of them. The data hold 400,000 to 500,000 clones, with about 82% observed a single time. The sequencing sample was made of PBMCs. The sequence came from a woman between 40 and 55 years old in good health. Some clones in this sample may be carry-over from other donors' samples.

The CDR3 nucleotides are TGTGCCACTAGGACAGCTCACAATGAAAAACTGTTTTTT. This translates into CATRTAHNEKLFF. The V and J genes are TRBV15 and TRBJ1-4, with TRBD1 as a possible D gene (6 bases). Trimming removed 9 bases at V and 5 bases at J, with 13 bases between. This CDR3 region has 13 residues. Germline V gene lookup returns CDR1 LNHNV and CDR2 YYDKDF (reference sequence).